This T cell receptor (beta chain) was obtained from a study of blood T cell repertoires in COVID-19. Whole-study context: The United States, Italy and Spain were the sources of the acute and convalescent COVID-19 samples. Sample material is recorded as cDNA or gDNA derived from T cells, B-cell-depleted T cells, or PBMCs.

Germline V gene sequence: CDR1 MNHEY, CDR2 SVGAGI. The V gene lost 8 bases and the J gene lost 3 bases, with 16 bases spanning the gap. The CDR3 has 15 residues. In the source study's methods: Counts of nucleated cells, estimated from reference gene primer amplification, were obtained. The data were produced by immunoSEQ multiplex PCR, yet TCRdb's version contains in-frame clones alone and is incomplete. V, J and clone size were drawn from that table, and D and trimming were deduced from the DNA. The sample records 160,000 or so clones, roughly 90% being singletons. V gene TRBV6-5 combines with J gene TRBJ2-2, with a possible D match to TRBD1 (6 bases). This receptor was identified in a man in his sixties with acute or convalescent COVID-19. The specimen sequenced was peripheral blood. DNA of the CDR3: TGTGCCAGCGAACCAGGGGCAGGATACACCGGGGAGCTGTTTTTT. Protein: CASEPGAGYTGELFF.